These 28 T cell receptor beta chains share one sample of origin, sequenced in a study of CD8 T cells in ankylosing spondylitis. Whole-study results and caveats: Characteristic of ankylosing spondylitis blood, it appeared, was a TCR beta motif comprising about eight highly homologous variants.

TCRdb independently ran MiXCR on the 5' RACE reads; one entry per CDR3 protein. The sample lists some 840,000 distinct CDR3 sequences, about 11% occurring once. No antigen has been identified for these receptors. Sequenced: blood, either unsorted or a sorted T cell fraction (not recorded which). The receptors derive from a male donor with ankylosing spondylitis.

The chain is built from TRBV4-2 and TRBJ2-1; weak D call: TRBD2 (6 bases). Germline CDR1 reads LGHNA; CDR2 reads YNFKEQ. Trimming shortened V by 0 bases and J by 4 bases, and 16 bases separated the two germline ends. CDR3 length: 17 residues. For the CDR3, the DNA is TGTGCCAGCAGCCAAGATCCGGAGGGTACCCCGTACAATGAGCAGTTCTTC. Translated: CASSQDPEGTPYNEQFF.

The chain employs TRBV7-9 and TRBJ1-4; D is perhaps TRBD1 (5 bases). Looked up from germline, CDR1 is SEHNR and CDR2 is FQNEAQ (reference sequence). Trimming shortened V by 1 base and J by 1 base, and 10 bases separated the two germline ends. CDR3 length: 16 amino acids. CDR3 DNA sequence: TGTGCCAGCAGCTTAGAACCTACAGGAACTAATGAAAAACTGTTTTTT. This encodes CASSLEPTGTNEKLFF.

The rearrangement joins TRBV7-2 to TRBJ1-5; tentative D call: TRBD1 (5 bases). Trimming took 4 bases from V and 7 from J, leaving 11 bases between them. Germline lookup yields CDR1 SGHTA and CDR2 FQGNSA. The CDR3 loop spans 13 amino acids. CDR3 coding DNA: TGTGCCAGCAGCTCGGGTCAGGGACAGCCCCAGCATTTT. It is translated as CASSSGQGQPQHF. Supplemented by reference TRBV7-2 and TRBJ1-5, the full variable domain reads GAGVSQSPSNKVTEKGKDVELRCDPISGHTALYWYRQSLGQGLEFLIYFQGNSAPDKSGLPSDRFSAERTGGSVSTLTIQRTQQEDSAVYLCASSSGQGQPQHFGDGTRLSIL.

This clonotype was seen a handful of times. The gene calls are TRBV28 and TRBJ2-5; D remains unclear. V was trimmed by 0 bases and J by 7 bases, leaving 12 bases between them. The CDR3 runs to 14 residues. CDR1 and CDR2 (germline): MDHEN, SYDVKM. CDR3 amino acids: CASSLWGRDGTQYF. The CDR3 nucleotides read TGTGCCAGCAGTTTATGGGGCCGTGATGGGACCCAGTACTTC.

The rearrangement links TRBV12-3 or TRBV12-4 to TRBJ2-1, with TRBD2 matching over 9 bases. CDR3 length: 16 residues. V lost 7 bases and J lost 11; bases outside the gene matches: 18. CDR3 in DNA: TGTGCCAGCACCCAACTAGCGGGTGAAGCGAGCGTAAAGCAGTTCTTC. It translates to CASTQLAGEASVKQFF.

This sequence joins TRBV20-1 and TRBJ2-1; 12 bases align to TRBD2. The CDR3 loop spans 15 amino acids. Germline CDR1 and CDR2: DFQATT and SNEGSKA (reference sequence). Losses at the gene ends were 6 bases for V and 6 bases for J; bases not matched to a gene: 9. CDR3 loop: CSAGGLAGGFNEQFF. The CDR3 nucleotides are TGCAGTGCCGGGGGGCTAGCGGGAGGGTTCAATGAGCAGTTCTTC.

CDR3 protein: CAIRSGGGETQYF. As DNA, the CDR3 is TGTGCCATCAGAAGCGGGGGGGGCGAGACCCAGTACTTC. The chain carries TRBV10-3 and TRBJ2-5, with TRBD2 matching over 10 bases. Germline V gene lookup returns CDR1 ENHRY and CDR2 SYGVKD. The V segment lost 6 bases and the J segment 5 bases; nucleotides outside the gene matches: 3. This CDR3 has 13 residues.

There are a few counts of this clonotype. The CDR3 DNA reads as TGTGCCAGCAGTCCCTACGGACAGGAGGTAGAGACCCAGTACTTC. This encodes CASSPYGQEVETQYF. The genes are TRBV28 and TRBJ2-5; 7 nucleotides agree with TRBD1. The germline V gene encodes CDR1 MDHEN and CDR2 SYDVKM. This CDR3 has 15 amino acids. V dropped 5 bases and J dropped 4; count of bases not matched to a gene: 10.

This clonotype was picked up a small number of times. CDR3 amino acids: CASSKAGTGGEQYF. Here the CDR3 DNA reads TGCGCCAGCAGTAAAGCCGGGACAGGGGGTGAGCAGTACTTC. The chain employs TRBV10-1 and TRBJ2-7; 11 positions match TRBD1. Germline assignment: CDR1 WNHNN and CDR2 SYGVQD (reference sequence). CDR3 length equals 14 residues. V lost 5 bases and J lost 7; bases outside the gene matches: 7.

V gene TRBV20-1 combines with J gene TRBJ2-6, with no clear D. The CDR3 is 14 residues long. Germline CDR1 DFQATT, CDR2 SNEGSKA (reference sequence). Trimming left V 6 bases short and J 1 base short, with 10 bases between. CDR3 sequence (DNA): TGCAGTGCGCCCCCGGCTTCTGGGGCCAACGTCCTGACTTTC. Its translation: CSAPPASGANVLTF.

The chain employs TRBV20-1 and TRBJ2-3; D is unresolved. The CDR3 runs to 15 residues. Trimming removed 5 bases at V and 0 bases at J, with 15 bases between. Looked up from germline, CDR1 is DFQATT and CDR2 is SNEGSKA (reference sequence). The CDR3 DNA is TGCAGTGCTCCCGTTACAGTAACTAGCACAGATACGCAGTATTTT. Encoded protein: CSAPVTVTSTDTQYF.

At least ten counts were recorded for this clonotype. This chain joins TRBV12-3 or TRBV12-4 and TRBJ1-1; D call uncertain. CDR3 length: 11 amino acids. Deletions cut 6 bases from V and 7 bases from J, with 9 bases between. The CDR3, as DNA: TGTGCCAGCAGCTTAACAGATGAAGCTTTCTTT. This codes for CASSLTDEAFF.

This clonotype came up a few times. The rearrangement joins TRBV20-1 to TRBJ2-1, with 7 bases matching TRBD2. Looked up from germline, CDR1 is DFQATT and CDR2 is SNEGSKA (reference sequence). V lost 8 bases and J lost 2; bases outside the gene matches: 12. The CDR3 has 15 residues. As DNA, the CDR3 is TGCAGTTTTACCAGCGGGATCAGGGCCTACAATGAGCAGTTCTTC. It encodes CSFTSGIRAYNEQFF.

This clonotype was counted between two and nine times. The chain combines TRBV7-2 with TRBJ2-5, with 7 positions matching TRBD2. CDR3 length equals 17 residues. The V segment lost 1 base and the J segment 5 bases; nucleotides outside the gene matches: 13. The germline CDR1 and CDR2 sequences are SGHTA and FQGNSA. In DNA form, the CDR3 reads TGTGCCAGCAGCTTAGGGCTAGCGGATGCCTTCCGGGAGACCCAGTACTTC. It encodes CASSLGLADAFRETQYF.

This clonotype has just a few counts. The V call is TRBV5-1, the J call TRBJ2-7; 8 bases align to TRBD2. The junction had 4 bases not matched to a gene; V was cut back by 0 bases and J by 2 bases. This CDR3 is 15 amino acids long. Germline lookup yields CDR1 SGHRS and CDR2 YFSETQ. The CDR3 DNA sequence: TGCGCCAGCAGCTTGGGAGGGACTAGGACCTACGAGCAGTACTTC. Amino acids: CASSLGGTRTYEQYF.

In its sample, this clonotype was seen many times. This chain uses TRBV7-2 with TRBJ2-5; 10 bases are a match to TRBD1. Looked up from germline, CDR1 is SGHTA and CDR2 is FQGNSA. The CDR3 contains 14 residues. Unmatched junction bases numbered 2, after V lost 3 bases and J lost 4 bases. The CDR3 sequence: CASSLTGGIETQYF. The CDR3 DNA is TGTGCCAGCAGCTTGACAGGGGGCATAGAGACCCAGTACTTC.

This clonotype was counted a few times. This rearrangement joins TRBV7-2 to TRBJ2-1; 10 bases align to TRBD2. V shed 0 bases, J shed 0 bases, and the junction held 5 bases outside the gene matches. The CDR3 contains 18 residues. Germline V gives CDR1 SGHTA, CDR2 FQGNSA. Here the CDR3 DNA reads TGTGCCAGCAGCTTAGCGGTTCTAGCGGGAGCCTCCTACAATGAGCAGTTCTTC. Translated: CASSLAVLAGASYNEQFF.

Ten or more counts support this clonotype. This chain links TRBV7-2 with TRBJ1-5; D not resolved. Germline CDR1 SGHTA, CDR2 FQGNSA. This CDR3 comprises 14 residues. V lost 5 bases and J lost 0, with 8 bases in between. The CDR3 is CASSHGDSNQPQHF. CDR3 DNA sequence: TGTGCCAGCAGCCACGGGGATAGCAATCAGCCCCAGCATTTT.

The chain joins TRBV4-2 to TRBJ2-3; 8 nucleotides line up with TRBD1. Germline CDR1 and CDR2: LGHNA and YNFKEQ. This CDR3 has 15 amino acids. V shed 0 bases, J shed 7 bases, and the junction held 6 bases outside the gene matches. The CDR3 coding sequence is TGTGCCAGCAGCCAAGATTCCAGACAGGGGAATACGCAGTATTTT. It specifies CASSQDSRQGNTQYF.

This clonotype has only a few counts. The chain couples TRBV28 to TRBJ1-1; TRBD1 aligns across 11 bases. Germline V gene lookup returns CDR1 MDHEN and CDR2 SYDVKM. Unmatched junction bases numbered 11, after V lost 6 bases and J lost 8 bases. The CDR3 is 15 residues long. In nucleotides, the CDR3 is TGTGCCAGCAGGCGGTGGACAGGGGGCAGAACGGAAGCTTTCTTT. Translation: CASRRWTGGRTEAFF.

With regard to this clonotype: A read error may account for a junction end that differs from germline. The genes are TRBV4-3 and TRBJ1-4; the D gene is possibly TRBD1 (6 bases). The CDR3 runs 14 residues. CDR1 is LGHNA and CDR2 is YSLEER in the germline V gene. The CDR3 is CARSQEGVRKKLFF. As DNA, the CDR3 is TGCGCCCGCAGCCAAGAGGGGGTTCGGAAGAAACTGTTTTTT.

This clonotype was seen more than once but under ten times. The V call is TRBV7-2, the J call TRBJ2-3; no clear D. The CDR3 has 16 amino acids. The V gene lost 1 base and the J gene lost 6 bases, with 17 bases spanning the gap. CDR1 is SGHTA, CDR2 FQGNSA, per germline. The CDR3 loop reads CASSLVMAAMGDTQYF. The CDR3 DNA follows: TGTGCCAGCAGCTTAGTTATGGCTGCCATGGGGGATACGCAGTATTTT. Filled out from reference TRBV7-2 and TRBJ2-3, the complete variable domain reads GAGVSQSPSNKVTEKGKDVELRCDPISGHTALYWYRQSLGQGLEFLIYFQGNSAPDKSGLPSDRFSAERTGGSVSTLTIQRTQQEDSAVYLCASSLVMAAMGDTQYFGPGTRLTVL.

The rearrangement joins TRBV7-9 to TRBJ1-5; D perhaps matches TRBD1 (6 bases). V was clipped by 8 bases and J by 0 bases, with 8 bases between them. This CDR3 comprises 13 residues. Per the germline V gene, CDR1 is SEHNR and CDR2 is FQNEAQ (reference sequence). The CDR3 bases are TGTGCCAGCGGACAGTATAGCAATCAGCCCCAGCATTTT. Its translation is CASGQYSNQPQHF.

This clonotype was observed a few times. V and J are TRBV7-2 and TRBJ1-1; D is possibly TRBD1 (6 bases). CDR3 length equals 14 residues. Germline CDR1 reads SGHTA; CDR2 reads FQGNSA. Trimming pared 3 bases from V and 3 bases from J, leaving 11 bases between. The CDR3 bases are TGTGCCAGCAGCTTCTACAGGGAAGACACTGAAGCTTTCTTT. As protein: CASSFYREDTEAFF.

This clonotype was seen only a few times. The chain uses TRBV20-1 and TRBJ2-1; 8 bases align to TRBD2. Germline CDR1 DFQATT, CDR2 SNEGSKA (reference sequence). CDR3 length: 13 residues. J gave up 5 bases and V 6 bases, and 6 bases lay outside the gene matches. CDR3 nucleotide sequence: TGCAGTGCGCCAACTAGCGGCCACAATGAGCAGTTCTTC. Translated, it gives CSAPTSGHNEQFF.

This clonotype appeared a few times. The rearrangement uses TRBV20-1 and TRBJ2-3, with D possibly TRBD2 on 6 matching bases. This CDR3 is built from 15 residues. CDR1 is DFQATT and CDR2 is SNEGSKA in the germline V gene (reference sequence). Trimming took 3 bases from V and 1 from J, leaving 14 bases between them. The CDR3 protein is CSARGGLPGTDTQYF. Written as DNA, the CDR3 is TGCAGTGCTAGGGGAGGCCTCCCTGGCACAGATACGCAGTATTTT.

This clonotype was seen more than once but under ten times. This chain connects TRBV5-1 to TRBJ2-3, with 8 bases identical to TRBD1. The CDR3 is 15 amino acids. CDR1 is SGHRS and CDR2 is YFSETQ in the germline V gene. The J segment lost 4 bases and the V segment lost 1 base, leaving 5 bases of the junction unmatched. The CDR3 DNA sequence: TGCGCCAGCAGCTTGACTGGACAGGGCCCAGATACGCAGTATTTT. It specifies CASSLTGQGPDTQYF.

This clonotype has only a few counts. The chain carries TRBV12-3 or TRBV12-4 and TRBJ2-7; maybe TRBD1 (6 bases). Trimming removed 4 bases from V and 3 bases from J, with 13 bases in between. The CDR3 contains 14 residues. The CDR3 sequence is CASSSRGPNYEQYF. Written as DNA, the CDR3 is TGTGCCAGCAGTTCCAGGGGCCCAAACTACGAGCAGTACTTC.